Following are 4 T cell receptor beta chains from one sample sequenced in a study of pediatric ulcerative colitis. The protocol was immunoSEQ multiplex PCR, while the TCRdb copy is restricted to in-frame clones and leaves out a portion. The table has roughly 70,000 clones, 86% seen once. Sequencing was performed on blood. The receptors stem from a boy aged 5-17 years with severe ulcerative colitis.

There are a few counts of this clone. This chain connects TRBV11-3 to TRBJ1-1; TRBD1 agrees at 7 bases. Germline CDR1 SGHNT, CDR2 YENEEA. There are 14 residues in the CDR3. V trimming: 5 bases; J trimming: 2 bases; junction bases outside the gene matches: 5. In nucleotides, the CDR3 is TGTGCCAGCAGCGGGACAGTGTATAACACTGAAGCTTTCTTT. The encoded protein is CASSGTVYNTEAFF.

The CDR3 loop is CASSQASGSPSTGELFF. CDR3 nucleotides: TGCGCCAGCAGTCAGGCTAGCGGGAGCCCAAGCACCGGGGAGCTGTTTTTT. This chain joins TRBV23-1 and TRBJ2-2; 10 positions match TRBD2. TRBV23-1 is labeled an ORF, and its function is uncertain. J was trimmed by 4 bases and V by 3 bases; bases with no gene match: 8. The CDR3 has 17 amino acids.

The J gene is TRBJ2-1, the V gene TRBV4-2; perhaps TRBD2 as D (5 bases). The CDR3 sequence is 15 residues long. Germline V gene lookup returns CDR1 LGHNA and CDR2 YNFKEQ. V was cut by 1 base and J by 0 bases, with 7 bases left in between. CDR3 bases: TGTGCCAGCAGCCAAGGCCGGGGCTCCTACAATGAGCAGTTCTTC. This encodes CASSQGRGSYNEQFF.

The chain combines TRBV30 with TRBJ2-1; D remains unclear. Germline values: CDR1 GTSNPN, CDR2 SVGIG (reference sequence). CDR3 length: 12 residues. V gave up 0 bases and J gave up 10 bases, with 10 bases separating them. The CDR3 DNA reads TGTGCCTGGAGTGTACACGAGGCGGAGCAGTTCTTC. Protein sequence: CAWSVHEAEQFF.